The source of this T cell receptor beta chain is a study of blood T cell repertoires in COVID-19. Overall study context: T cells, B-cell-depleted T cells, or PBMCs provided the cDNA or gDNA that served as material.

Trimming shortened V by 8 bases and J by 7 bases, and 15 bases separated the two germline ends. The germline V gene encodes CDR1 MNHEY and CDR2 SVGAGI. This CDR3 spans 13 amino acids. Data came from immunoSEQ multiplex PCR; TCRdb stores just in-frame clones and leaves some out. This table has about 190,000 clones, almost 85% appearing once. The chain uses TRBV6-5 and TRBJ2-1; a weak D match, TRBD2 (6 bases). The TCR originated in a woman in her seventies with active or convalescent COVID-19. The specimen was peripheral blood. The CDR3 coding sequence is TGTGCCAGCTTAGCGGTCAGGAGGAATGAGCAGTTCTTC. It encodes CASLAVRRNEQFF.